A single sample gave rise to the 17 T cell receptor beta chains below, sequenced in a study of identical twins. TCRdb re-derived calls from the 5' RACE reads in MiXCR, one entry per CDR3 protein. The sample has under 900,000 distinct CDR3 sequences; 9% to 15% are singletons. This same sample was also taken into another study, of yellow fever vaccine responses in identical twins.

Sample: PBMCs. Every receptor here comes from a woman between 18 and 30 years old in good health.

The V call is TRBV19, the J call TRBJ2-1, with D maybe TRBD2 (5 bases). The CDR3 is 14 residues long. Germline lookup yields CDR1 LNHDA and CDR2 SQIVND (reference sequence). V lost 5 bases and J lost 2, with 10 bases in between. CDR3 loop: CASSLASPYNEQFF. CDR3 in DNA: TGTGCCAGTAGTCTGGCTAGCCCCTACAATGAGCAGTTCTTC. The whole variable domain, remainder taken from reference TRBV19 and TRBJ2-1, is DGGITQSPKYLFRKEGQNVTLSCEQNLNHDAMYWYRQDPGQGLRLIYYSQIVNDFQKGDIAEGYSVSREKKESFPLTVTSAQKNPTAFYLCASSLASPYNEQFFGPGTRLTVL.

The rearrangement joins TRBV14 to TRBJ2-5; 8 bases map to TRBD1. In germline, CDR1 is SGHDN, CDR2 FVKESK. The V gene end was trimmed by 5 bases and the J gene end by 5 bases; junction bases not matched to a gene: 7. This CDR3 contains 14 residues. In nucleotides, the CDR3 is TGTGCCAGCAGCGATTGGACAGGGATGGAGACCCAGTACTTC. It is translated as CASSDWTGMETQYF.

This clonotype was recorded a few times. The chain uses TRBV2 and TRBJ2-7; 8 nucleotides align to TRBD2. The CDR3 runs to 18 residues. Trimming cost V 1 base and J 0 bases; bases outside gene matches: 11. Germline CDR1 and CDR2: SNHLY and FYNNEI. CDR3 in DNA: TGTGCCAGCAGTGAAGGGGGGGTAGCGGGGCAAAGCTCCTACGAGCAGTACTTC. It translates to CASSEGGVAGQSSYEQYF.

This clonotype has more than one count but fewer than ten. The CDR3 is CASRHTSGGLTDTQYF. The CDR3 DNA reads as TGTGCCAGCAGACACACTAGCGGGGGGTTGACAGATACGCAGTATTTT. The rearrangement joins TRBV6-1 to TRBJ2-3, with 12 nucleotides matching TRBD2. CDR1 MNHNS and CDR2 SASEGT come from the germline V gene. The junction had 7 bases not matched to a gene; V was cut back by 6 bases and J by 3 bases. This CDR3 region has 16 residues.

This rearrangement joins TRBV12-5 to TRBJ2-1; no reliable D call. Germline CDR1 and CDR2: LGHNT and FRNRAP. V was pared by 2 bases and J by 6 bases, with 5 bases between. This CDR3 has 12 amino acids. The CDR3 loop reads CASGLLTNEQFF. DNA for the CDR3: TGTGCTAGTGGTTTGTTGACCAATGAGCAGTTCTTC.

The genes are TRBV7-6 and TRBJ2-7, with a possible D match to TRBD1 (5 bases). The CDR3 covers 16 residues. Germline CDR1 and CDR2: SGHVS and FNYEAQ. V was pared by 1 base and J by 0 bases, with 13 bases between. This CDR3 is CASSLGQQYSSYEQYF. CDR3 DNA: TGTGCCAGCAGCTTAGGACAGCAGTATAGCTCCTACGAGCAGTACTTC.

Many counts were recorded for this clonotype. The chain couples TRBV6-4 to TRBJ1-5, with D possibly TRBD1 on 5 matching bases. CDR3 length equals 13 residues. The V and J ends lost 3 bases and 2 bases respectively, with 5 bases between them. The germline V gene encodes CDR1 MRHNA and CDR2 SNTAGT. In DNA form, the CDR3 reads TGTGCCAGCAGTGAGACAGGCAATCAGCCCCAGCATTTT. The encoded protein is CASSETGNQPQHF.

V is TRBV6-1 and J is TRBJ2-2, with D perhaps matching TRBD1 or TRBD2 (5 bases each). There are 13 residues in the CDR3. The V gene lost 7 bases and the J gene lost 4 bases, with 10 bases spanning the gap. Germline V gene data show CDR1 as MNHNS and CDR2 as SASEGT. The CDR3 sequence is CASNGASTGELFF. In nucleotides, the CDR3 is TGTGCCAGCAACGGGGCCAGCACCGGGGAGCTGTTTTTT.

The chain is built from TRBV3-1 and TRBJ2-5, with D perhaps matching TRBD2 (5 bases). The CDR3 consists of 15 residues. CDR1 and CDR2 (germline): LGHDT, YNNKEL (reference sequence). The V gene lost 0 bases and the J gene lost 1 base, with 9 bases spanning the gap. The CDR3 bases are TGTGCCAGCAGCCAAGAATCGGGAAGCCAAGAGACCCAGTACTTC. Residues: CASSQESGSQETQYF.

The chain employs TRBV14 and TRBJ2-2; D remains unclear. The CDR3 consists of 14 residues. Germline CDR1 SGHDN, CDR2 FVKESK. V was trimmed by 0 bases and J by 2 bases, leaving 4 bases between them. CDR3 bases: TGTGCCAGCAGCCAAGATTACAACACCGGGGAGCTGTTTTTT. Translated, it gives CASSQDYNTGELFF.

This chain uses TRBV12-3 or TRBV12-4 with TRBJ2-1, with 11 bases that match TRBD1. The V gene end was trimmed by 3 bases and the J gene end by 6 bases; junction bases not matched to a gene: 13. CDR3 length equals 18 residues. The CDR3 spells CASSFEKGQGEISNEQFF. The CDR3 DNA follows: TGTGCCAGCAGTTTTGAAAAGGGACAGGGGGAGATATCCAATGAGCAGTTCTTC.

CDR3 DNA: TGTGCCAGCAGCCCTAAAACCGTACACCCTAACACAGATACGCAGTATTTT. Protein product: CASSPKTVHPNTDTQYF. The chain is built from TRBV3-1 and TRBJ2-3, with D hard to call. V dropped 4 bases and J dropped 2 bases, with 19 bases sitting between them. The germline V gene encodes CDR1 LGHDT and CDR2 YNNKEL (reference sequence). The CDR3 has 17 residues.

This clonotype was detected ten times or more. Written as DNA, the CDR3 is TGCGCCAGCAGCCAAGAAGACCGTAGAGGACTGTTTTTT. Residues: CASSQEDRRGLFF. This chain connects TRBV4-1 to TRBJ1-4; no clear D gene. The CDR3 runs 13 residues. The V end was cut by 0 bases, the J end by 13 bases, with 12 bases between. The germline gives CDR1 MGHRA, CDR2 YSYEKL.

This clonotype showed up just a few times. The V and J genes are TRBV27 and TRBJ2-7, with 10 bases matching TRBD2. V was pared by 5 bases and J by 9 bases, with 4 bases of the junction left unmatched. Germline lookup yields CDR1 MNHEY and CDR2 SMNVEV (reference sequence). CDR3 length equals 12 residues. The CDR3 region is CASSEGTSAQYF. CDR3 coding DNA: TGTGCCAGCAGTGAAGGGACTAGCGCGCAGTACTTC.

The V call is TRBV20-1, the J call TRBJ2-3, with D possibly matching TRBD2 (7 bases). CDR3 size: 15 residues. Germline V gene sequence: CDR1 DFQATT, CDR2 SNEGSKA (reference sequence). Trimming shortened V by 3 bases and J by 3 bases, and 16 bases separated the two germline ends. This CDR3 is CSASFGGAGTDTQYF. CDR3 in DNA: TGCAGTGCTAGTTTTGGGGGGGCTGGGACAGATACGCAGTATTTT.

At least ten counts were recorded for this clonotype. The chain uses TRBV20-1 and TRBJ2-2; D gene uncertain. Germline assignment: CDR1 DFQATT and CDR2 SNEGSKA (reference sequence). Trimming cost V 0 bases and J 2 bases, with 7 bases left between them. The CDR3 has 14 amino acids. CDR3 sequence: CSAREYGNTGELFF. DNA for the CDR3: TGCAGTGCTAGAGAATACGGAAACACCGGGGAGCTGTTTTTT.

The V and J genes are TRBV6-1 and TRBJ2-2; tentatively, D is TRBD1 (6 bases). Germline-derived CDR1 and CDR2 are MNHNS and SASEGT. V lost 8 bases, J lost 2 bases, and 12 bases lay in between. This CDR3 has 14 residues. This chain's CDR3 is CASSKGVNTGELFF. In DNA, the CDR3 is TGTGCCAGCTCCAAGGGGGTAAACACCGGGGAGCTGTTTTTT.